This section outlines one TCR beta chain sequence together with its context. The antigen is unknown. This entry belongs to a study of T cell responses to AZD1222 COVID-19 vaccine. Clones were sequenced by immunoSEQ multiplex PCR, and TCRdb holds only the in-frame ones, with some missing. The sample lists 200,000 or so clones; under 95% were seen once. The CDR3 has 15 amino acids. Germline V gene lookup returns CDR1 SGDLS and CDR2 YYNGEE. The ends lost 0 bases at V and 5 bases at J; junction bases unmatched: 5. Samples with a second dose at about 4 or about 12 weeks were pooled together. Study-wide findings and caveats: A rise in Spike-specific TCR breadth and depth followed two AZD1222 doses.

This specimen consisted of peripheral blood, obtained 28 days after the second AZD1222 dose. This receptor was taken from an adult who received the AZD1222 COVID-19 vaccine. The gene calls are TRBV9 and TRBJ2-7, with 10 bases that match TRBD2. The CDR3 reads CASSVVGLANDEQYF. CDR3 DNA: TGTGCCAGCAGCGTAGTGGGACTAGCGAACGACGAGCAGTACTTC.